What follows are 8 T cell receptor beta chains derived from one specimen sequenced in a study of shared clonotypes between healthy human individuals. TCRdb's table, derived via immunoSEQ multiplex PCR, lists solely in-frame clones and lacks some. The repertoire holds approximately 320,000 clones, 80% to 90% seen once, with roughly 15% in the top ten. Source material: memory CD8+ T cells sorted from blood. Indicated subset: CD45RO+ cells pooled with CCR7-negative TemRA cells. All receptors come from a man between 18 and 35 years old in good health.

V gene TRBV4-3 combines with J gene TRBJ2-1; 7 nucleotides match TRBD2. The CDR3 is made up of 15 amino acids. Looked up from germline, CDR1 is LGHNA and CDR2 is YSLEER. The J segment lost 4 bases and the V segment lost 1 base, leaving 4 bases of the junction unmatched. The CDR3 region has the DNA TGCGCCAGCAGCCAAGCCGGGACTACATACAATGAGCAGTTCTTC. Encoded protein: CASSQAGTTYNEQFF.

The V gene is TRBV5-6, the J gene TRBJ1-2, with unresolved D. This CDR3 has 15 residues. V lost 0 bases to trimming and J lost 4 bases, with 13 bases between them. Germline V gene data show CDR1 as SGHDT and CDR2 as YYEEEE. The CDR3 sequence: CASSLAPGGIYGYTF. CDR3 nucleotide sequence: TGTGCCAGCAGCTTGGCGCCGGGAGGAATCTATGGCTACACCTTC.

This clone was counted once. V usage is TRBV30 and J usage is TRBJ1-6; TRBD1 is a possible D gene (5 bases). This CDR3 is 15 amino acids long. V lost 7 bases, J lost 8 bases, and 21 bases lay in between. In germline, CDR1 is GTSNPN, CDR2 SVGIG (reference sequence). The CDR3 sequence is CAYHGGGFSDSPLHF. The CDR3 region has the DNA TGTGCCTATCACGGGGGAGGCTTTTCGGATTCACCCCTCCACTTT. Based on the CDR3 plus reference TRBV30 and TRBJ1-6, the full variable domain is SQTIHQWPATLVQPVGSPLSLECTVEGTSNPNLYWYRQAAGRGLQLLFYSVGIGQISSEVPQNLSASRPQDRQFILSSKKLLLSDSGFYLCAYHGGGFSDSPLHFGNGTRLTVT.

V gene TRBV7-9 combines with J gene TRBJ2-3; 11 bases are shared with TRBD2. CDR1 is SEHNR and CDR2 is FQNEAQ in the germline V gene (reference sequence). Trimming at V came to 4 bases and at J to 1 base, leaving 4 bases not matched to a gene. This CDR3 region has 16 residues. CDR3 nucleotide sequence: TGTGCCAGCAGCTCAAAACTAGCGGGGGGCACAGATACGCAGTATTTT. Protein sequence: CASSSKLAGGTDTQYF.

This clone was observed once. CDR3 protein: CASSGSSGANVLTF. Written as DNA, the CDR3 is TGTGCCAGCAGCGGAAGCTCTGGGGCCAACGTCCTGACTTTC. The chain carries TRBV9 and TRBJ2-6; D unclear. The V end was cut by 3 bases, the J end by 0 bases, with 4 bases between. The germline gives CDR1 SGDLS, CDR2 YYNGEE. The CDR3 contains 14 residues. Looking up the rest from reference TRBV9 and TRBJ2-6 gives the full variable domain: DSGVTQTPKHLITATGQRVTLRCSPRSGDLSVYWYQQSLDQGLQFLIQYYNGEERAKGNILERFSAQQFPDLHSELNLSSLELGDSALYFCASSGSSGANVLTFGAGSRLTVL.

The chain couples TRBV28 to TRBJ1-6; D perhaps matches TRBD1 (6 bases). Germline CDR1 is MDHEN and CDR2 is SYDVKM. The CDR3 consists of 20 residues. The V end lost 4 bases, the J end lost 2 bases, and 24 bases lay between the germline ends. The CDR3 is CASSSDPFHTGIPYNSPLHF. CDR3 DNA: TGTGCCAGCAGTTCCGACCCCTTTCATACAGGGATTCCCTATAATTCACCCCTCCACTTT. Combining the CDR3 with reference TRBV28 and TRBJ1-6 gives the whole variable domain DVKVTQSSRYLVKRTGEKVFLECVQDMDHENMFWYRQDPGLGLRLIYFSYDVKMKEKGDIPEGYSVSREKKERFSLILESASTNQTSMYLCASSSDPFHTGIPYNSPLHFGNGTRLTVT.

The chain is built from TRBV5-4 and TRBJ1-1; D gene unclear. Germline V gene lookup returns CDR1 SGHNT and CDR2 YYREEE (reference sequence). The CDR3 is 11 amino acids. Trimming left V 3 bases short and J 8 bases short, with 8 bases between. The CDR3 region is CASSWGEEAFF. CDR3 nucleotides: TGTGCCAGCAGCTGGGGAGAAGAAGCTTTCTTT.

V gene TRBV30 combines with J gene TRBJ1-2; no definite D call. Between the trimmed V and J ends, which lost 4 bases and 8 bases, there was a span of 20 bases. Germline V CDR1 and CDR2: GTSNPN, SVGIG (reference sequence). The CDR3 is 14 amino acids. CDR3 sequence (DNA): TGTGCCTGGACTCCCGGACCACAAATGGGGGGCTACACCTTC. The encoded protein is CAWTPGPQMGGYTF.